Each of the 25 T cell receptor beta chains below was sequenced from the same sample in a study of blood T cell repertoires in COVID-19. Data came from immunoSEQ multiplex PCR; TCRdb stores just in-frame clones and leaves some out. The repertoire includes over 200,000 clones, 86% of them detected once, and 3% to 3.5% sits in the top ten. Sequenced input: PBMCs or T cells enriched from blood (not recorded which). These TCRs come from a woman aged 45 to 65 in a cohort exposed to, infected with or recovered from COVID-19 (not recorded which).

The J gene is TRBJ1-1, the V gene TRBV11-2; possible D gene TRBD1, 6 bases. Trimming pared 5 bases from V and 0 bases from J, leaving 10 bases between. The V gene's germline CDR1 is SGHAT and CDR2 FQNNGV. The CDR3 length is 14 residues. The chain's CDR3 is CASSHREMNTEAFF. In DNA, the CDR3 is TGTGCCAGCAGCCACAGGGAAATGAACACTGAAGCTTTCTTT.

This chain links TRBV2 with TRBJ1-3, with TRBD1 matching 9 bases. From germline, CDR1 is SNHLY and CDR2 FYNNEI. With V trimmed by 5 bases and J by 2 bases, 4 bases remained unmatched. The CDR3 covers 15 residues. CDR3 DNA sequence: TGTGCCAGCAGTACGGGGACAGGGACTGGAAACACCATATATTTT. Its translation: CASSTGTGTGNTIYF.

This clone was counted between two and nine times. The chain recombines TRBV28 with TRBJ2-2, with 9 bases that match TRBD2. From germline, CDR1 is MDHEN and CDR2 SYDVKM. V shed 11 bases and J 5 bases; nucleotides not matched to a gene: 12. The CDR3 sequence is 15 residues long. CDR3 loop: CARGRPLAGTGELFF. As DNA, the CDR3 is TGTGCCCGCGGCCGGCCGCTAGCGGGGACCGGGGAGCTGTTTTTT. Using reference TRBV28 and TRBJ2-2 for the parts outside the CDR3, the full variable domain is DVKVTQSSRYLVKRTGEKVFLECVQDMDHENMFWYRQDPGLGLRLIYFSYDVKMKEKGDIPEGYSVSREKKERFSLILESASTNQTSMYLCARGRPLAGTGELFFGEGSRLTVL.

The rearrangement uses TRBV21-1 and TRBJ1-6; whether TRBD1, the table's D call, matches the DNA was not checked. TRBV21-1 is classified as a pseudogene. The CDR3 has 20 residues. CDR3: CASSKARSKVTGQNNSPLHF. The CDR3 DNA follows: TGTGCCAGCAGCAAAGCACGAAGCAAGGTGACGGGACAGAATAATTCACCCCTCCACTTT.

In this sample, this clone turned up once. This chain joins TRBV11-2 and TRBJ1-4; D gene ambiguous. Trimming took off 1 base at V and 3 bases at J, with 9 bases between the two ends. CDR3 length: 15 amino acids. From germline, CDR1 is SGHAT and CDR2 FQNNGV. The CDR3 protein is CASSLAGWANEKLFF. CDR3 DNA: TGTGCCAGCAGCTTAGCAGGATGGGCTAATGAAAAACTGTTTTTT.

The V gene is TRBV2, the J gene TRBJ2-7, with 11 positions matching TRBD2. The CDR3 has 16 amino acids. From germline, CDR1 is SNHLY and CDR2 FYNNEI. The trim removed 6 bases at V and 3 bases at J, leaving 10 bases unmatched. CDR3 amino acids: CASRASSGGTSYEQYF. In nucleotides, the CDR3 is TGTGCCAGCAGAGCCTCTAGCGGGGGGACAAGCTACGAGCAGTACTTC.

This clone was found once. CDR3 sequence: CASSPLGGGQETQYF. Here the CDR3 DNA reads TGTGCCAGCAGCCCGTTAGGCGGGGGTCAAGAGACCCAGTACTTC. The chain is built from TRBV7-6 and TRBJ2-5; 7 bases map to TRBD2. CDR1 and CDR2 (germline): SGHVS, FNYEAQ. This CDR3 region has 15 residues. V was clipped by 5 bases and J by 2 bases; unmatched bases: 8.

The V gene is TRBV7-2, the J gene TRBJ2-3; maybe TRBD2 (6 bases). Trimming shortened V by 5 bases and J by 6 bases, and 12 bases separated the two germline ends. CDR3 length: 13 amino acids. From germline, CDR1 is SGHTA and CDR2 FQGNSA. This CDR3 is CASSVNAGDTQYF. In DNA, the CDR3 is TGTGCCAGCAGCGTTAACGCGGGGGATACGCAGTATTTT.

V gene TRBV5-4 combines with J gene TRBJ1-2; 7 nucleotides match TRBD1. CDR3 length equals 14 residues. Germline V gene sequence: CDR1 SGHNT, CDR2 YYREEE (reference sequence). Losses at the gene ends were 4 bases for V and 4 bases for J; bases not matched to a gene: 7. The CDR3 sequence: CASSAGTETYGYTF. CDR3 nucleotide sequence: TGTGCCAGCAGCGCGGGGACAGAGACCTATGGCTACACCTTC.

In this sample, this clone turned up a few times. The chain recombines TRBV9 with TRBJ1-6, with a possible D match to TRBD1 (5 bases). V lost 4 bases and J 14 bases, leaving 19 bases between the germline ends. Germline V CDR1 and CDR2: SGDLS, YYNGEE. The CDR3 is made up of 14 amino acids. CDR3 nucleotides: TGTGCCAGCAGCCCCAGGGACGGAGGAGGGGCCCTCCACTTT. Amino acids: CASSPRDGGGALHF. Complete variable domain (other parts from reference TRBV9 and TRBJ1-6): DSGVTQTPKHLITATGQRVTLRCSPRSGDLSVYWYQQSLDQGLQFLIQYYNGEERAKGNILERFSAQQFPDLHSELNLSSLELGDSALYFCASSPRDGGGALHFGNGTRLTVT.

This clone was recorded a few times. The gene calls are TRBV18 and TRBJ1-4, with D possibly TRBD1 on 5 matching bases. V was clipped by 0 bases and J by 0 bases, with 11 bases between them. The CDR3 sequence is 17 residues long. CDR1 is KGHSH, CDR2 LQKENI, per germline. The CDR3 bases are TGTGCCAGCTCACCACCGACCAGCAGGGCAACTAATGAAAAACTGTTTTTT. Translated: CASSPPTSRATNEKLFF. Full variable domain (outside the CDR3, taken from reference TRBV18 and TRBJ1-4): NAGVMQNPRHLVRRRGQEARLRCSPMKGHSHVYWYRQLPEEGLKFMVYLQKENIIDESGMPKERFSAEFPKEGPSILRIQQVVRGDSAAYFCASSPPTSRATNEKLFFGSGTQLSVL.

The chain combines TRBV7-2 with TRBJ1-2, with TRBD1 matching 7 bases. Germline V gene lookup returns CDR1 SGHTA and CDR2 FQGNSA. J lost 8 bases, V lost 3 bases, and 0 bases had no gene match. The CDR3 spans 11 residues. DNA of the CDR3: TGTGCCAGCAGCTTGACAGGGGGCTACACCTTC. Protein: CASSLTGGYTF. Drawing the rest from reference TRBV7-2 and TRBJ1-2, the complete variable domain is GAGVSQSPSNKVTEKGKDVELRCDPISGHTALYWYRQSLGQGLEFLIYFQGNSAPDKSGLPSDRFSAERTGGSVSTLTIQRTQQEDSAVYLCASSLTGGYTFGSGTRLTVV.

This sequence joins TRBV5-1 and TRBJ1-5, with 10 bases aligning to TRBD1. Germline V gene data show CDR1 as SGHRS and CDR2 as YFSETQ. The CDR3 totals 15 residues. The V gene end was trimmed by 0 bases and the J gene end by 9 bases; junction bases not matched to a gene: 6. CDR3: CASSLDGGQGRPQHF. In DNA form, the CDR3 reads TGCGCCAGCAGCTTGGATGGGGGACAGGGGAGGCCCCAGCATTTT.

This chain joins TRBV3-1 (or the pseudogene TRBV3-2) and TRBJ2-5; 10 bases map to TRBD2. This CDR3 spans 16 amino acids. The V gene's germline CDR1 is LGHDT and CDR2 YNNKEL (reference sequence). V shed 1 base and J 7 bases; nucleotides not matched to a gene: 9. The CDR3 DNA reads TGTGCCAGCAGCCAAGCAGCTAGCGGGGGCGAGAGGACCCAGTACTTC. It is translated as CASSQAASGGERTQYF.

This rearrangement joins TRBV11-1 to TRBJ2-7; D may be TRBD2 (5 bases). Trimming shortened V by 5 bases and J by 4 bases, and 12 bases separated the two germline ends. The CDR3 spans 13 residues. Germline CDR1 is SGHAT and CDR2 is FQDESV (reference sequence). The CDR3 DNA reads as TGTGCCAGCAGCACAAGACTATCATACGAGCAGTACTTC. Its translation is CASSTRLSYEQYF.

V gene TRBV30 combines with J gene TRBJ1-4; 8 bases fit TRBD1. The length of the CDR3 is 14 residues. J was trimmed by 6 bases and V by 1 base; bases with no gene match: 4. Germline V CDR1 and CDR2: GTSNPN, SVGIG (reference sequence). The CDR3 reads CAWSDTGGHEKLFF. The CDR3 DNA is TGTGCCTGGAGTGATACAGGGGGGCATGAAAAACTGTTTTTT.

The chain uses TRBV7-9 and TRBJ2-3, with 7 bases fitting TRBD1. With V trimmed by 3 bases and J by 2 bases, 8 bases remained unmatched. The length of the CDR3 is 16 residues. From germline, CDR1 is SEHNR and CDR2 FQNEAQ (reference sequence). The CDR3 sequence is CASSFLGQLVTDTQYF. DNA for the CDR3: TGTGCCAGCAGCTTTTTGGGACAGCTAGTCACAGATACGCAGTATTTT.

The rearrangement uses TRBV7-2 and TRBJ1-2, with 7 bases matching TRBD1. The germline gives CDR1 SGHTA, CDR2 FQGNSA. V dropped 1 base and J dropped 2; count of bases not matched to a gene: 10. The CDR3 extends over 17 amino acids. The CDR3 nucleotides are TGTGCCAGCAGCTTAGTGCCCCCCTCACAGGGGAACTATGGCTACACCTTC. Protein sequence: CASSLVPPSQGNYGYTF.

V gene TRBV19 combines with J gene TRBJ1-2; no firm D call. Trimming took off 8 bases at V and 0 bases at J, with 16 bases between the two ends. Germline CDR1 is LNHDA and CDR2 is SQIVND (reference sequence). There are 15 residues in the CDR3. CDR3 region: CASAGQSSTNYGYTF. The CDR3 DNA reads TGTGCCAGTGCGGGCCAATCTTCAACTAACTATGGCTACACCTTC.

This chain uses TRBV11-2 with TRBJ2-6; D uncertain. The V gene's germline CDR1 is SGHAT and CDR2 FQNNGV. This CDR3 has 16 residues. Trimming cost V 0 bases and J 2 bases, with 8 bases left between them. CDR3 sequence: CASSLDQVPGANVLTF. CDR3 coding DNA: TGTGCCAGCAGCTTAGATCAGGTCCCTGGGGCCAACGTCCTGACTTTC. Variable domain in full (rest from reference TRBV11-2 and TRBJ2-6): EAGVAQSPRYKIIEKRQSVAFWCNPISGHATLYWYQQILGQGPKLLIQFQNNGVVDDSQLPKDRFSAERLKGVDSTLKIQPAKLEDSAVYLCASSLDQVPGANVLTFGAGSRLTVL.

CDR3 nucleotide sequence: TGTGCCAGCTCACCACCGACGGGACAGGGCTCCTACGAGCAGTACTTC. It yields the protein CASSPPTGQGSYEQYF. The V gene is TRBV18, the J gene TRBJ2-7, with 9 bases fitting TRBD1. Germline V gene data show CDR1 as KGHSH and CDR2 as LQKENI. The J segment lost 0 bases and the V segment lost 0 bases, leaving 3 bases of the junction unmatched. CDR3 length: 16 amino acids.

The gene calls are TRBV12-5 and TRBJ1-1; 7 bases align to TRBD1. Looked up from germline, CDR1 is LGHNT and CDR2 is FRNRAP. Trimming removed 7 bases from V and 1 base from J; junction bases left unmatched: 0. This CDR3 is 12 amino acids long. The CDR3 reads CASEGANTEAFF. The DNA of the CDR3 is TGTGCTAGTGAGGGGGCGAACACTGAAGCTTTCTTT. Using reference TRBV12-5 and TRBJ1-1 for the parts outside the CDR3, the full variable domain is DARVTQTPRHKVTEMGQEVTMRCQPILGHNTVFWYRQTMMQGLELLAYFRNRAPLDDSGMPKDRFSAEMPDATLATLKIQPSEPRDSAVYFCASEGANTEAFFGQGTRLTVV.

This clone has a single count. This chain connects TRBV16 to TRBJ1-6; D uncertain. Per germline, CDR1 KGHSY and CDR2 FQNENV. Trimming removed 3 bases from V and 7 bases from J, with 10 bases in between. CDR3 length equals 14 residues. The CDR3 sequence is CASSQVRGNSPLHF. Here the CDR3 DNA reads TGTGCCAGCAGCCAGGTCCGGGGAAATTCACCCCTCCACTTT.

This clone was recorded only once. This sequence joins TRBV5-1 and TRBJ1-6, with 7 nucleotides matching TRBD1. V shed 0 bases, J shed 9 bases, and the junction held 6 bases outside the gene matches. The V gene's germline CDR1 is SGHRS and CDR2 YFSETQ. The CDR3 spans 15 residues. CDR3 in amino acids: CASSLAGAGGSPLHF. As DNA, the CDR3 is TGCGCCAGCAGCTTGGCCGGGGCAGGGGGTTCACCCCTCCACTTT.

J is TRBJ1-2 and V is TRBV19; D call uncertain. Deletions cut 6 bases from V and 1 base from J, with 12 bases between. Germline loops: CDR1 LNHDA, CDR2 SQIVND (reference sequence). The CDR3 length is 14 residues. CDR3 amino acids: CASSGRGDNYGYTF. The CDR3 DNA is TGTGCCAGTAGCGGCCGGGGAGATAACTATGGCTACACCTTC.